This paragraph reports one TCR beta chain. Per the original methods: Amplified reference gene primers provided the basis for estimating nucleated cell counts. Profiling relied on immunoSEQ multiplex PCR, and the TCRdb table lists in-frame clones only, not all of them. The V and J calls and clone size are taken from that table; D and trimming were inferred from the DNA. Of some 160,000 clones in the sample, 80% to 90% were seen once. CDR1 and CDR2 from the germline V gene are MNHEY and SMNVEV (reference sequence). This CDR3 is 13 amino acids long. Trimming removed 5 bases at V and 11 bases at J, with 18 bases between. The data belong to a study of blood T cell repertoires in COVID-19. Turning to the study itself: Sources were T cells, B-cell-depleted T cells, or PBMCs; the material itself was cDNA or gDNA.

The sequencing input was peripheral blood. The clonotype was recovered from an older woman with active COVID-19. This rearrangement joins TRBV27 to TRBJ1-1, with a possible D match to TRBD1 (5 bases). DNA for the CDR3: TGTGCCAGCAGTCCTCAGGGTTCAGTCGCGGCTTTCTTT. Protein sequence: CASSPQGSVAAFF.